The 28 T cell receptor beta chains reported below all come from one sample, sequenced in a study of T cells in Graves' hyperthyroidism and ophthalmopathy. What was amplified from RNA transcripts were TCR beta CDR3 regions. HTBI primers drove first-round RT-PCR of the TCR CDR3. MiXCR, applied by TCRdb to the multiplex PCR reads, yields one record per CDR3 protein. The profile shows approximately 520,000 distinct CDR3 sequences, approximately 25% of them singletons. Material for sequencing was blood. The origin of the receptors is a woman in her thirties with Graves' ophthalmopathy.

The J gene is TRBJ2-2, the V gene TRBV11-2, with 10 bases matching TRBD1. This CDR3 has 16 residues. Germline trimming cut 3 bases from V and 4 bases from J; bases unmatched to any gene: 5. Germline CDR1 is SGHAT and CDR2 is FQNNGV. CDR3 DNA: TGTGCCAGCAGCTTGTTCGGGACAGGGGCCACCGGGGAGCTGTTTTTT. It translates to CASSLFGTGATGELFF. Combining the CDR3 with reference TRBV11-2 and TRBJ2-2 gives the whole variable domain EAGVAQSPRYKIIEKRQSVAFWCNPISGHATLYWYQQILGQGPKLLIQFQNNGVVDDSQLPKDRFSAERLKGVDSTLKIQPAKLEDSAVYLCASSLFGTGATGELFFGEGSRLTVL.

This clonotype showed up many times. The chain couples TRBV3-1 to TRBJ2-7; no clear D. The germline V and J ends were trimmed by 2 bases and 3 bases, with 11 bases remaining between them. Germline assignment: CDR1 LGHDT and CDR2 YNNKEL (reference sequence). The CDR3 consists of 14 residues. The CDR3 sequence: CASSQISSLYEQYF. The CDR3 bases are TGTGCCAGCAGCCAAATTAGCTCCCTCTACGAGCAGTACTTC.

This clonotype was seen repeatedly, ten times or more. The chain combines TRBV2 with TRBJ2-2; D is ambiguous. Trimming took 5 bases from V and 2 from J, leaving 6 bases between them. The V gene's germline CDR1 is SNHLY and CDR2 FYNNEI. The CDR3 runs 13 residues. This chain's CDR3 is CASSRENTGELFF. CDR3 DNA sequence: TGTGCCAGCAGTAGGGAAAACACCGGGGAGCTGTTTTTT. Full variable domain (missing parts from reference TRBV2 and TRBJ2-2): EPEVTQTPSHQVTQMGQEVILRCVPISNHLYFYWYRQILGQKVEFLVSFYNNEISEKSEIFDDQFSVERPDGSNFTLKIRSTKLEDSAMYFCASSRENTGELFFGEGSRLTVL.

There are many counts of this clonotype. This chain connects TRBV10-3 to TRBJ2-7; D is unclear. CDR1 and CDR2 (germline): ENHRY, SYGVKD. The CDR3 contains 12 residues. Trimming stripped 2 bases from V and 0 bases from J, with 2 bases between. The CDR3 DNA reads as TGTGCCATCAGTGAGACCTCCTACGAGCAGTACTTC. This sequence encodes CAISETSYEQYF.

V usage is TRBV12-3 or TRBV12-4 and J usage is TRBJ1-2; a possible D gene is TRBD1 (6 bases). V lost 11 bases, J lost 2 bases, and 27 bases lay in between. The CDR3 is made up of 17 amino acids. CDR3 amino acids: CASDRGAGADPNYGYTF. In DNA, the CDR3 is TGTGCCTCGGATAGGGGGGCAGGGGCGGACCCAAACTATGGCTACACCTTC.

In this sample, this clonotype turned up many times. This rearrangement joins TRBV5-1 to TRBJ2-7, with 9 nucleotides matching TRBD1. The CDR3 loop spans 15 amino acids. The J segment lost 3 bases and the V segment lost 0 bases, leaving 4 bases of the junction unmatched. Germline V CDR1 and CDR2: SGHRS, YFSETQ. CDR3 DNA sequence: TGCGCCAGCAGCTTGGGGGGGACAGGGTTCTACGAGCAGTACTTC. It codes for CASSLGGTGFYEQYF.

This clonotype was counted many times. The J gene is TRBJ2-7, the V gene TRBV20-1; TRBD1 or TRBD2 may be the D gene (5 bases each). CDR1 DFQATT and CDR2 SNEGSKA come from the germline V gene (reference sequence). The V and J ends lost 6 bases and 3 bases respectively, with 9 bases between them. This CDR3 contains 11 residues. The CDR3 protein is CSAPRGYEQYF. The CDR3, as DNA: TGCAGTGCGCCGAGGGGCTACGAGCAGTACTTC.

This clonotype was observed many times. The CDR3 DNA sequence: TGTGCCAGCAGTCCAGAAGACAGCCAGATACAGAACACTGAAGCTTTCTTT. Protein product: CASSPEDSQIQNTEAFF. The V gene is TRBV12-3 or TRBV12-4, the J gene TRBJ1-1, with a possible D match to TRBD1 (5 bases). The CDR3 length is 17 residues. V shed 5 bases and J shed 1 base, with 20 bases lying between them.

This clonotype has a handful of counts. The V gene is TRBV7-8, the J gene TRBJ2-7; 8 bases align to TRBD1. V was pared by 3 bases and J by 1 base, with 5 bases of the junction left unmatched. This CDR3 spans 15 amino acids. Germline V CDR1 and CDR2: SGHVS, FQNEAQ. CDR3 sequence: CASSFRWDRSYEQYF. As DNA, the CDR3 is TGTGCCAGCAGCTTTAGGTGGGACAGGTCCTACGAGCAGTACTTC.

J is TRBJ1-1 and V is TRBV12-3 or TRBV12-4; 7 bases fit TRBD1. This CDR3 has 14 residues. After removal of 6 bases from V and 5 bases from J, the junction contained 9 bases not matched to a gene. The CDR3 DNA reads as TGTGCCAGCAGGCTCGGGACAGCAGGTACTGAAGCTTTCTTT. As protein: CASRLGTAGTEAFF.

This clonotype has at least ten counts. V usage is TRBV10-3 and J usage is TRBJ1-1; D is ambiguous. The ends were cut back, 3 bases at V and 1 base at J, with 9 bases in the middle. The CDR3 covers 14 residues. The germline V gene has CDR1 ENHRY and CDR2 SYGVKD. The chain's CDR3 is CAISDEKSNTEAFF. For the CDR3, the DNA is TGTGCCATCAGTGATGAGAAATCGAACACTGAAGCTTTCTTT.

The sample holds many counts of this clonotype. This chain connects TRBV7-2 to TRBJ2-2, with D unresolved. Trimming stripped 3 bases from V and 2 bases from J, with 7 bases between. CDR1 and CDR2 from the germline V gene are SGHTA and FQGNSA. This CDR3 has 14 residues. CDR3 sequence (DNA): TGTGCCAGCAGCTTTTCAGTAAACACCGGGGAGCTGTTTTTT. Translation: CASSFSVNTGELFF.

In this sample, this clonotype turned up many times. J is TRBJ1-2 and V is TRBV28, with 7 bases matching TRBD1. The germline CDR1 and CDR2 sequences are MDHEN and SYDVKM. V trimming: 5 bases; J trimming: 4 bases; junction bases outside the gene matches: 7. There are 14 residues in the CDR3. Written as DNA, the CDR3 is TGTGCCAGCAGTCCCACACGGACAGGCTATGGCTACACCTTC. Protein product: CASSPTRTGYGYTF.

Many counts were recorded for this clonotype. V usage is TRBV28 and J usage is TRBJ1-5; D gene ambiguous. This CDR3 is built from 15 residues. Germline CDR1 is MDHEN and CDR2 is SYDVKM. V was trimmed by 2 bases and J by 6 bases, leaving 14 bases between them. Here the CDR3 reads CASSLLRTEAQPQHF. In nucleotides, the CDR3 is TGTGCCAGCAGTTTACTCAGGACTGAAGCTCAGCCCCAGCATTTT. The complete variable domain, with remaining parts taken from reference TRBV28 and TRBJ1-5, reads DVKVTQSSRYLVKRTGEKVFLECVQDMDHENMFWYRQDPGLGLRLIYFSYDVKMKEKGDIPEGYSVSREKKERFSLILESASTNQTSMYLCASSLLRTEAQPQHFGDGTRLSIL.

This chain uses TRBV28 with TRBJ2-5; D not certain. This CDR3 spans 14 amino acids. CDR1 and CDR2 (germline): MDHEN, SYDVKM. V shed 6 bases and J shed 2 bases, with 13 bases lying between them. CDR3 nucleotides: TGTGCCAGCAGGAGGAGCCGAGTACAAGAGACCCAGTACTTC. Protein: CASRRSRVQETQYF.

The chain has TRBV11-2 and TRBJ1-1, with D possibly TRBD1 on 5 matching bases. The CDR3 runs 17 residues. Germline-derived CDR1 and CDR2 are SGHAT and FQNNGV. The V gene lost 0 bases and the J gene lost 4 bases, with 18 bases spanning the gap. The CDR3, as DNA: TGTGCCAGCAGCTTAGAAGCGGAAGGGGAGGGTGGCACTGAAGCTTTCTTT. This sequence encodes CASSLEAEGEGGTEAFF.

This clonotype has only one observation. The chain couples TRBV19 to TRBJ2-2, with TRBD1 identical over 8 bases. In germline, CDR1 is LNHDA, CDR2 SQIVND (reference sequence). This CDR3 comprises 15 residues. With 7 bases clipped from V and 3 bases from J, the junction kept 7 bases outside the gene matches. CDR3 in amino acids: CASKRTGLYTGELFF. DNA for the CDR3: TGTGCCAGTAAAAGGACAGGGTTGTACACCGGGGAGCTGTTTTTT. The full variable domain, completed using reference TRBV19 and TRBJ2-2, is DGGITQSPKYLFRKEGQNVTLSCEQNLNHDAMYWYRQDPGQGLRLIYYSQIVNDFQKGDIAEGYSVSREKKESFPLTVTSAQKNPTAFYLCASKRTGLYTGELFFGEGSRLTVL.

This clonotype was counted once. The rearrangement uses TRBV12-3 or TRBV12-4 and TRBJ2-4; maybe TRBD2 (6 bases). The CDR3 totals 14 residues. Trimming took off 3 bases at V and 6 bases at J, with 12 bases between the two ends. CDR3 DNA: TGTGCCAGCAGTTTCTCCGGGAGCCGAAACATTCAGTACTTC. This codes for CASSFSGSRNIQYF.

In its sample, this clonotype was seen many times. The CDR3 coding sequence is TGCAGTGCGGATCCGGGACAGGGGTATGGCTACACCTTC. As protein: CSADPGQGYGYTF. V usage is TRBV20-1 and J usage is TRBJ1-2; 10 bases match TRBD1. V gave up 6 bases and J gave up 5 bases; unmatched junction bases: 6. There are 13 residues in the CDR3. Germline CDR1 and CDR2: DFQATT and SNEGSKA (reference sequence).

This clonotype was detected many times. Written as DNA, the CDR3 is TGCGCCAGCAGCTTCGAGGGTGGGGATGTCACTGAAGCTTTCTTT. Translating it yields CASSFEGGDVTEAFF. The rearrangement links TRBV5-1 to TRBJ1-1; D unclear. Germline CDR1 and CDR2: SGHRS and YFSETQ. Trimming took 2 bases from V and 4 from J, leaving 15 bases between them. The CDR3 has 15 amino acids.

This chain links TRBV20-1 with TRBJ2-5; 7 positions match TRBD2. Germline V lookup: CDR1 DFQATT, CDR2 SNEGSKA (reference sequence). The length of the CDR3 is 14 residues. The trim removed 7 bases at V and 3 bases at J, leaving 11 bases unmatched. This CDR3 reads CSVRDYQEEETQYF. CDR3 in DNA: TGCAGTGTCCGGGACTACCAGGAGGAAGAGACCCAGTACTTC.

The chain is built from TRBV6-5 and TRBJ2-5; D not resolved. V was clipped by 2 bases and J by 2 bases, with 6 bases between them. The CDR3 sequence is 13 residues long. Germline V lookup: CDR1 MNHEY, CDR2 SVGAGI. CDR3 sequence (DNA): TGTGCCAGCAGTTACGACTGGCAAGAGACCCAGTACTTC. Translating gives CASSYDWQETQYF.

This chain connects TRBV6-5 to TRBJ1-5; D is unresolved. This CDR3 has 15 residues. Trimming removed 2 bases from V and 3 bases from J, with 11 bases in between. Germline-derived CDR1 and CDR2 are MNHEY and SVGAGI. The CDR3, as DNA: TGTGCCAGCAGTTACCGAGGCGCAGACAATCAGCCCCAGCATTTT. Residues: CASSYRGADNQPQHF.

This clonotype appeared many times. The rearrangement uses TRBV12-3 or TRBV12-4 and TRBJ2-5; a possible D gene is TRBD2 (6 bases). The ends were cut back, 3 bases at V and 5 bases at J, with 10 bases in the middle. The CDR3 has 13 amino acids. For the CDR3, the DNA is TGTGCCAGCAGTTTTCGGGGGTCGGAGACCCAGTACTTC. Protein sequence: CASSFRGSETQYF.

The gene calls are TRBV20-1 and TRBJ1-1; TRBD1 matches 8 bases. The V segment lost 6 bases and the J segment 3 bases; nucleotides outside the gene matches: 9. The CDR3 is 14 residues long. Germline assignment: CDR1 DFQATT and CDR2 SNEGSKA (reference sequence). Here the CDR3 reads CSAISGGPDTEAFF. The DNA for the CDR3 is TGCAGTGCCATATCAGGGGGCCCCGACACTGAAGCTTTCTTT.

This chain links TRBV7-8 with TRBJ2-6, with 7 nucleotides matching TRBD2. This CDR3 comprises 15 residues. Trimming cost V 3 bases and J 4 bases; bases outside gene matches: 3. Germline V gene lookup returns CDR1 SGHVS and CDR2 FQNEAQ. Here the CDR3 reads CASSLGGEGANVLTF. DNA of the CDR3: TGTGCCAGCAGCTTGGGGGGGGAAGGGGCCAACGTCCTGACTTTC. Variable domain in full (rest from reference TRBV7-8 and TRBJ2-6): GAGVSQSPRYKVAKRGQDVALRCDPISGHVSLFWYQQALGQGPEFLTYFQNEAQLDKSGLPSDRFFAERPEGSVSTLKIQRTQQEDSAVYLCASSLGGEGANVLTFGAGSRLTVL.

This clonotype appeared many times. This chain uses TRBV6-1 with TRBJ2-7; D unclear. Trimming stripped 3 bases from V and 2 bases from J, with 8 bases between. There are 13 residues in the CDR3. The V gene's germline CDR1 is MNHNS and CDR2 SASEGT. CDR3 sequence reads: CASSEDRPYEQYF. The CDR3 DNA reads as TGTGCCAGCAGTGAGGACCGACCCTACGAGCAGTACTTC.

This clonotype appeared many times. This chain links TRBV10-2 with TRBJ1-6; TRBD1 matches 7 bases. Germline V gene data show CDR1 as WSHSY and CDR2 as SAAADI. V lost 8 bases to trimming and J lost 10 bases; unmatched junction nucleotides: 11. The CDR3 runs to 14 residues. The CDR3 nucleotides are TGCGCCAGCGACGTGACAGGGAGGGGATCACCCCTCCACTTT. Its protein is CASDVTGRGSPLHF.